This T cell receptor (beta chain) came from a study of T cell responses to AZD1222 COVID-19 vaccine. Study-level findings and limits: Baseline antibody screening turned up just a handful of seropositive AZD1222 recipients. Spike was spanned by vaccine-associated CD4 TCRs, which were dominant at 160-218 and 743-854.

Germline values: CDR1 SGHDN, CDR2 FVKESK. The V segment lost 4 bases and the J segment 5 bases; nucleotides outside the gene matches: 2. CDR3 length equals 13 residues. Assay: immunoSEQ multiplex PCR; the TCRdb copy retains only in-frame clones and omits some. The sample records roughly 160,000 clones, approximately 88% being singletons. Remarks on this clone: What it recognizes is unknown.

The gene calls are TRBV14 and TRBJ1-1; 9 positions match TRBD1. This TCR came from an adult who received the AZD1222 COVID-19 vaccine. This specimen consisted of peripheral blood, obtained 28 days after the second AZD1222 dose. The CDR3 here is CASSLGQGTEAFF. DNA of the CDR3: TGTGCCAGCAGCCTGGGACAGGGAACTGAAGCTTTCTTT.